This T cell receptor beta chain was retrieved from a study of CDR3 diversity in severe acne. TCRdb re-called the PCR reads with MiXCR, one entry per CDR3 protein. Of tens of thousands of distinct CDR3 sequences in the sample, 50% to 65% are singletons; the top ten hold roughly 13%. Germline V gene sequence: CDR1 LNHNV, CDR2 YYDKDF (reference sequence). The CDR3 sequence is 16 residues long. Trimming cost V 0 bases and J 0 bases, with 8 bases left between them. Sequencing was done on a sample of blood. The chain is built from TRBV15 and TRBJ1-4; maybe TRBD1 (5 bases). This TCR was sampled from a male donor in good health, without acne. The CDR3 nucleotides are TGTGCCACCAGCAGAGACGGGACCGCAACTAATGAAAAACTGTTTTTT. It translates to CATSRDGTATNEKLFF.